Below are 23 T cell receptor beta chains sequenced from a single sample in a study of blood T cell repertoires in COVID-19. The protocol was immunoSEQ multiplex PCR, while the TCRdb copy is restricted to in-frame clones and leaves out a portion. The sample yields 150,000 to 200,000 clones, approximately 80% seen once. The sequencing input was PBMCs or T cells enriched from blood (not recorded which). These receptors came from a middle-aged man who had recovered from COVID-19.

The rearrangement joins TRBV5-1 to TRBJ2-7, with D perhaps TRBD2 (5 bases). V was shortened by 0 bases and J by 7 bases, with 14 bases between the two germline ends. The germline V gene encodes CDR1 SGHRS and CDR2 YFSETQ. The CDR3 length is 14 residues. CDR3 loop: CASSLGASTPEQYF. CDR3 coding DNA: TGCGCCAGCAGCTTGGGGGCTAGCACGCCTGAGCAGTACTTC.

This clone was observed a few times. The genes are TRBV28 and TRBJ2-3, with a tentative D call TRBD2 (6 bases). This CDR3 spans 18 amino acids. The V end lost 6 bases, the J end lost 2 bases, and 24 bases lay between the germline ends. Germline loops: CDR1 MDHEN, CDR2 SYDVKM. The CDR3, as DNA: TGTGCCAGCAGGGGAACTCCGCGGGACCAGTTATCCACAGATACGCAGTATTTT. This codes for CASRGTPRDQLSTDTQYF.

This CDR3 is CASSPRGGVNEKLFF. CDR3 nucleotides: TGTGCCAGCAGCCCCCGGGGGGGGGTTAATGAAAAACTGTTTTTT. V is TRBV3-1 (or the pseudogene TRBV3-2) and J is TRBJ1-4, with TRBD1 as a possible D gene (5 bases). Per germline, CDR1 LGHDT and CDR2 YNNKEL (reference sequence). V lost 4 bases and J 4 bases, leaving 13 bases between the germline ends. The CDR3 sequence is 15 residues long.

In DNA, the CDR3 is TGTGCCAGCAGCCCCAGACAGGCCTGGACTGGCTACACCTTC. Its protein product is CASSPRQAWTGYTF. The rearrangement uses TRBV7-2 and TRBJ1-2, with a weak D call TRBD1 (6 bases). Per germline, CDR1 SGHTA and CDR2 FQGNSA. The CDR3 loop spans 14 amino acids. Trimming cost V 5 bases and J 7 bases, with 17 bases left between them.

In its sample, this clone was seen once. V usage is TRBV2 and J usage is TRBJ1-5, with D possibly being TRBD1 (6 bases). Germline CDR1 SNHLY, CDR2 FYNNEI. Deletions cut 7 bases from V and 1 base from J, with 14 bases between. The CDR3 length is 15 residues. This CDR3 is CASKFSGGSNQPQHF. In nucleotides, the CDR3 is TGTGCCAGCAAATTTTCGGGGGGCAGCAATCAGCCCCAGCATTTT.

This clone was detected only once. The chain recombines TRBV11-3 with TRBJ2-2, with D unclear. The CDR3 has 13 residues. Trimming shortened V by 5 bases and J by 6 bases, and 10 bases separated the two germline ends. Germline V gene lookup returns CDR1 SGHNT and CDR2 YENEEA. The CDR3 DNA sequence: TGTGCCAGCAGCCCTCCAGACTCCGGGGAGCTGTTTTTT. Translation: CASSPPDSGELFF.

The V and J genes are TRBV5-1 and TRBJ2-5; TRBD1 might be the D (6 bases). The length of the CDR3 is 15 residues. The germline gives CDR1 SGHRS, CDR2 YFSETQ. Trimming took 4 bases from V and 2 from J, leaving 15 bases between them. CDR3 DNA: TGCGCCAGCAGCCCCCCGGTGGGGGCGCAAGAGACCCAGTACTTC. This gives the protein CASSPPVGAQETQYF.

The rearrangement links TRBV24-1 to TRBJ1-4; TRBD1 agrees at 9 bases. The CDR3 loop spans 15 amino acids. Germline CDR1 is KGHDR and CDR2 is SFDVKD. The J segment lost 7 bases and the V segment lost 9 bases, leaving 11 bases of the junction unmatched. Written as DNA, the CDR3 is TGTGCCACCCAACAGGGGGCGGCCGGGTGTGAAAAACTGTTTTTT. Protein sequence: CATQQGAAGCEKLFF.

This clone was recorded a few times. The V and J genes are TRBV11-2 and TRBJ1-6, with TRBD1 identical over 8 bases. Germline CDR1 is SGHAT and CDR2 is FQNNGV. The CDR3 has 16 amino acids. V lost 2 bases, J lost 7 bases, and 7 bases stayed unmatched. The CDR3 DNA reads as TGTGCCAGCAGCTTACACCCCGGGACAGGAAATTCACCCCTCCACTTT. This sequence encodes CASSLHPGTGNSPLHF.

This clone was observed a single time. The CDR3 sequence: CASTGQGAAPSGNTIYF. The CDR3 nucleotides are TGTGCCAGCACCGGACAGGGGGCCGCACCCTCTGGAAACACCATATATTTT. This chain uses TRBV2 with TRBJ1-3; 11 positions match TRBD1. The CDR3 loop spans 17 amino acids. The trim removed 7 bases at V and 0 bases at J, leaving 8 bases unmatched. Germline V gene sequence: CDR1 SNHLY, CDR2 FYNNEI.

Worth noting for this clone: Other DNA sequences in this specimen translate into the identical CDR3. This chain uses TRBV9 with TRBJ1-1, with 7 positions matching TRBD1. The germline gives CDR1 SGDLS, CDR2 YYNGEE. The CDR3 has 15 residues. The V segment lost 0 bases and the J segment 0 bases; nucleotides outside the gene matches: 2. In nucleotides, the CDR3 is TGTGCCAGCAGCGTAGGACAGGGCCTGAACACTGAAGCTTTCTTT. Its translation is CASSVGQGLNTEAFF.

This clone was counted a single time. The gene calls are TRBV5-1 and TRBJ1-2, with D perhaps matching TRBD1 (5 bases). Germline CDR1 reads SGHRS; CDR2 reads YFSETQ. Trimming removed 1 base from V and 4 bases from J, with 11 bases in between. The CDR3 has 14 residues. As DNA, the CDR3 is TGCGCCAGCAGCTTGTTAGGGGACTTCTATGGCTACACCTTC. Its translation is CASSLLGDFYGYTF.

The gene calls are TRBV5-1 and TRBJ2-1, with TRBD2 identical over 8 bases. The ends lost 0 bases at V and 12 bases at J; junction bases unmatched: 11. Germline V gives CDR1 SGHRS, CDR2 YFSETQ. This CDR3 has 15 amino acids. The chain's CDR3 is CASSLAGTREGGQFF. In DNA form, the CDR3 reads TGCGCCAGCAGCTTGGCCGGGACTAGGGAGGGAGGGCAGTTCTTC.

The chain joins TRBV14 to TRBJ1-4, with TRBD1 matching over 9 bases. The J segment lost 8 bases and the V segment lost 1 base, leaving 5 bases of the junction unmatched. The CDR3 runs 15 residues. Germline values: CDR1 SGHDN, CDR2 FVKESK. For the CDR3, the DNA is TGTGCCAGCAGCCAAGGAGGGACAGGGTTCGAAAAACTGTTTTTT. Its translation: CASSQGGTGFEKLFF. Filled out from reference TRBV14 and TRBJ1-4, the complete variable domain reads EAGVTQFPSHSVIEKGQTVTLRCDPISGHDNLYWYRRVMGKEIKFLLHFVKESKQDESGMPNNRFLAERTGGTYSTLKVQPAELEDSGVYFCASSQGGTGFEKLFFGSGTQLSVL.

V gene TRBV28 combines with J gene TRBJ2-7, with a weak D call TRBD2 (5 bases). The ends were cut back, 7 bases at V and 0 bases at J, with 13 bases in the middle. Germline lookup yields CDR1 MDHEN and CDR2 SYDVKM. The CDR3 length is 14 residues. The CDR3 sequence is CASNFLGNSYEQYF. The DNA for the CDR3 is TGTGCCAGCAATTTTCTCGGGAACTCCTACGAGCAGTACTTC.

This clone appeared a single time. The gene calls are TRBV11-2 and TRBJ1-6, with TRBD1 matching over 8 bases. Unmatched junction bases numbered 8, after V lost 6 bases and J lost 7 bases. The CDR3 contains 15 residues. CDR1 is SGHAT, CDR2 FQNNGV, per germline. The CDR3 nucleotides read TGTGCCAGCAGACCTGGACAGGGAGGAAATTCACCCCTCCACTTT. Residues: CASRPGQGGNSPLHF.

This chain joins TRBV30 and TRBJ1-2; D is uncertain. This CDR3 contains 11 residues. Looked up from germline, CDR1 is GTSNPN and CDR2 is SVGIG (reference sequence). Trimming took off 4 bases at V and 10 bases at J, with 13 bases between the two ends. CDR3: CAWTQREAYTF. The CDR3 DNA sequence: TGTGCCTGGACACAACGGGAGGCCTACACCTTC.

In this sample, this clone turned up once. The chain couples TRBV5-4 to TRBJ1-1; TRBD1 matches 9 bases. Per the germline V gene, CDR1 is SGHNT and CDR2 is YYREEE (reference sequence). The length of the CDR3 is 17 residues. Trimming cost V 3 bases and J 0 bases; bases outside gene matches: 9. The CDR3 loop reads CASSSYPGTGMNTEAFF. The CDR3 DNA follows: TGTGCCAGCAGCTCCTACCCCGGGACAGGGATGAACACTGAAGCTTTCTTT.

The chain employs TRBV5-1 and TRBJ2-3; D possibly corresponds to TRBD1 (5 bases). Germline V gene lookup returns CDR1 SGHRS and CDR2 YFSETQ. CDR3 size: 16 residues. V was shortened by 3 bases and J by 4 bases, with 18 bases between the two germline ends. The CDR3 nucleotides are TGCGCCAGCAGCTCCTTACCCCGGCAGGGCGCAGATACGCAGTATTTT. This gives the protein CASSSLPRQGADTQYF.

This clone came up once. J is TRBJ2-7 and V is TRBV10-3, with 7 bases matching TRBD2. V was clipped by 8 bases and J by 0 bases; unmatched bases: 10. CDR1 is ENHRY and CDR2 is SYGVKD in the germline V gene. This CDR3 contains 15 residues. CDR3 protein: CAIRDLAGDSYEQYF. CDR3 nucleotides: TGTGCCATCCGAGATCTGGCGGGGGACTCCTACGAGCAGTACTTC.

V gene TRBV11-2 combines with J gene TRBJ2-4; tentatively, D is TRBD1 (5 bases). Germline-derived CDR1 and CDR2 are SGHAT and FQNNGV. The CDR3 totals 18 residues. Trimming removed 1 base from V and 0 bases from J, with 16 bases in between. CDR3 region: CASSLGKWGDTAKNIQYF. Written as DNA, the CDR3 is TGTGCCAGCAGCTTAGGGAAGTGGGGCGACACAGCCAAAAACATTCAGTACTTC.

V and J are TRBV6-5 and TRBJ1-6; D unclear. V lost 8 bases, J lost 2 bases, and 4 bases lay in between. CDR3 length: 12 residues. In germline, CDR1 is MNHEY, CDR2 SVGAGI. CDR3 bases: TGTGCCAGCTTCGCCTATAATTCACCCCTCCACTTT. Translating gives CASFAYNSPLHF.

This clone appeared once. CDR3: CASSSYRGGSTEAFF. As DNA, the CDR3 is TGCGCCAGCAGCTCCTACAGGGGAGGTAGCACTGAAGCTTTCTTT. The chain combines TRBV5-1 with TRBJ1-1; 7 bases align to TRBD1. Per the germline V gene, CDR1 is SGHRS and CDR2 is YFSETQ. The CDR3 is 15 residues long. The V gene end was trimmed by 3 bases and the J gene end by 4 bases; junction bases not matched to a gene: 9.